The entry below gives a single T cell receptor (beta chain) sequence along with its context. These data originate in a study of blood T cell repertoires in COVID-19. Study-wide context: COVID-19 samples from acute and convalescent phases originated in the United States, Italy and Spain. PBMCs, B-cell-depleted T cells, or T cells were the source of the cDNA or gDNA that made up the material.

Sequencing used immunoSEQ multiplex PCR; TCRdb keeps in-frame clones, though not all of them. This sample carries hundreds of thousands of clones, 80% to 85% of them seen once, and the ten largest clones take 5.5% to 7.5%. Cohort assignment relied on participant-reported clinical history. Two consecutive negative NP/OP PCR tests, clearance, or resolved symptoms defined Cohort 3 recovery. Trimming took 3 bases from V and 7 from J; bases not matched to a gene: 6. The CDR3 spans 15 residues. In germline, CDR1 is MNHEY, CDR2 SMNVEV (reference sequence). V is TRBV27 and J is TRBJ2-2, with 9 bases aligning to TRBD2. Sequences were obtained from PBMCs or T cells enriched from blood (not recorded which). The sequence was obtained from a woman aged 35 to 49 who had recovered from COVID-19. CDR3 residues: CASSFAGGQGGELFF. The CDR3 nucleotides are TGTGCCAGCAGTTTTGCGGGAGGGCAGGGCGGGGAGCTGTTTTTT.